This entry describes one T cell receptor beta chain. Its antigen is as yet unknown. These data originate in a study of cytomegalovirus exposure and HLA in healthy donors. The CDR3 covers 12 residues. After removal of 7 bases from V and 4 bases from J, the junction contained 6 bases not matched to a gene. From germline, CDR1 is SQVTM and CDR2 ANQGSEA. Study findings and constraints: Among the sequence variants, a highly shared cluster was likely an artifact of sequencing. TCR beta V- and J-gene trimming, according to a later analysis, was linked to a missense DCLRE1C variant.

It was healthy bone marrow donors who served as donors. Nominally healthy donors provided the samples, though records likely missed some immune exposures. 13 Jbeta primers and 60 Vbeta primers were used for the PCR. Sequencing used immunoSEQ multiplex PCR; TCRdb keeps in-frame clones, though not all of them. The sample has about 200,000 clones, 70% to 90% seen once. The V gene is TRBV29-1, the J gene TRBJ2-5; 7 positions agree with TRBD2. This clonotype was sampled from a woman between 45 and 60 years old in good health and CMV-seronegative. Sequenced material: PBMCs. CDR3: CSAGRRRETQYF. The CDR3 nucleotides read TGCAGCGCCGGGAGGCGGCGAGAGACCCAGTACTTC.